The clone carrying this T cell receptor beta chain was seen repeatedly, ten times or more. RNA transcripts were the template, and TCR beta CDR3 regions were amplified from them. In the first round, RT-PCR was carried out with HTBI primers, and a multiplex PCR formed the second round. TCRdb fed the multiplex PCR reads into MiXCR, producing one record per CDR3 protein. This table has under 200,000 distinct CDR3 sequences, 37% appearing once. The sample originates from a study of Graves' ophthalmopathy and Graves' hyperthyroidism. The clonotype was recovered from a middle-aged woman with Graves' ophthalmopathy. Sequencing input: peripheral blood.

CDR3 in amino acids: CASSTRDRVPDTQYF. The CDR3 DNA follows: TGTGCCAGCAGTACCCGGGACAGGGTTCCAGATACGCAGTATTTT. The V call is TRBV6-1, the J call TRBJ2-3; TRBD1 matches 9 bases. This CDR3 comprises 15 residues. V lost 5 bases to trimming and J lost 4 bases; unmatched junction nucleotides: 7. Germline values: CDR1 MNHNS, CDR2 SASEGT.